This T cell receptor beta chain was sequenced for a study of OX40 agonist ivuxolimab in advanced cancers. Across the whole study: From 23 to 79 years was the age range, with a mean of approximately 63 years, and over 80% were male.

Profiled with immunoSEQ multiplex PCR; TCRdb holds only in-frame clones, not every one. Of under 70,000 clones in the sample, 80% to 90% were seen once. Study-level points and caveats: Some of the nonresponding patients also showed low levels of normalized T-cell clonal expansion. In general, CD8+ T cells held more expanded clones than CD4+ did, on average.

This clone was observed once. The antigen is undetermined. The V and J ends lost 5 bases and 2 bases respectively, with 12 bases between them. This CDR3 comprises 14 residues. Germline loops: CDR1 SGHAT, CDR2 FQNNGV. The rearrangement uses TRBV11-2 and TRBJ1-2; D unresolved. This receptor was obtained from an adult with an advanced solid tumor such as melanoma, head and neck, liver or kidney cancer. The specimen was CD4+ or CD8+ T cells sorted from blood, collected in a trial of the OX40 agonist ivuxolimab. The CDR3 region is CASSTRLTNYGYTF. DNA of the CDR3: TGTGCCAGCAGCACCAGACTGACCAACTATGGCTACACCTTC.